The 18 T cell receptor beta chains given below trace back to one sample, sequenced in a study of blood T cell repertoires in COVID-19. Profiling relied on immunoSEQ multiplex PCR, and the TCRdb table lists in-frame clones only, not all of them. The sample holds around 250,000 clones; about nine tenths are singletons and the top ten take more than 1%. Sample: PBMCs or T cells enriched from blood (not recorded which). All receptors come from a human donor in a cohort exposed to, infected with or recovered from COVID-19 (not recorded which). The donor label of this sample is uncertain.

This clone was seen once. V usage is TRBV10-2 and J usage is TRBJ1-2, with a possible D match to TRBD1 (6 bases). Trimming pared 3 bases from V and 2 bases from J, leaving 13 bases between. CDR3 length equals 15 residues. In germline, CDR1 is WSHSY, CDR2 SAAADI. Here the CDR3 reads CASSDGTLANYGYTF. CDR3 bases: TGCGCCAGCAGTGATGGGACATTGGCAAACTATGGCTACACCTTC.

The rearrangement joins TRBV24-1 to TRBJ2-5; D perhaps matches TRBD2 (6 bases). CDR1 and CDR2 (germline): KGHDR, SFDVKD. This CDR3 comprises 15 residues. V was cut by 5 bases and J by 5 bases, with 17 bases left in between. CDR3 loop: CATSAGGGGLETQYF. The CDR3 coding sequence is TGTGCCACCAGTGCCGGAGGCGGAGGGTTGGAGACCCAGTACTTC.

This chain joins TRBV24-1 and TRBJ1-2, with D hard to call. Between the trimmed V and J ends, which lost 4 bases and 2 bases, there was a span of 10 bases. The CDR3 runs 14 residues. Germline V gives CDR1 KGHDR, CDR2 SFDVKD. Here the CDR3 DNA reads TGTGCCACCAGTGAATCCGGGTCGAACTATGGCTACACCTTC. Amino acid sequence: CATSESGSNYGYTF.

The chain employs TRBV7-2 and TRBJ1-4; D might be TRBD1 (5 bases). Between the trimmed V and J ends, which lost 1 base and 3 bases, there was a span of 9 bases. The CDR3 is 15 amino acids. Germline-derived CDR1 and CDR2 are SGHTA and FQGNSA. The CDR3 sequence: CASSLGRTPNEKLFF. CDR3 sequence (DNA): TGTGCCAGCAGCTTAGGAAGGACACCTAATGAAAAACTGTTTTTT.

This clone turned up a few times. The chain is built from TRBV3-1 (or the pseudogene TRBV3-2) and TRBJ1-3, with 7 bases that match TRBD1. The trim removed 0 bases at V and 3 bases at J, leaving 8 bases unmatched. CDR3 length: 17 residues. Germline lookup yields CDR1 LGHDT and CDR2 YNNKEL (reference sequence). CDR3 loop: CASSQDREGASGNTIYF. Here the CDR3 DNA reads TGTGCCAGCAGCCAAGATCGCGAGGGGGCAAGTGGAAACACCATATATTTT.

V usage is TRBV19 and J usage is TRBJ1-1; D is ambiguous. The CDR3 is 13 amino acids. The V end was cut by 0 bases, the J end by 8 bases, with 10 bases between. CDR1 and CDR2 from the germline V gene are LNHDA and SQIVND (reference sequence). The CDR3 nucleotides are TGTGCCAGTAGTATAGATCTGGGCAGAGAAGCTTTCTTT. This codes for CASSIDLGREAFF.

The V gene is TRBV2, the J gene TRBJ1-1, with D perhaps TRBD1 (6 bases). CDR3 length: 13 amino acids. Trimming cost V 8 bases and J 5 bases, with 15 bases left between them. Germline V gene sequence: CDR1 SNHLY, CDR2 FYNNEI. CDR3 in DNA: TGTGCCAGCTCCACGGGACATTCGACTGAAGCTTTCTTT. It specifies CASSTGHSTEAFF.

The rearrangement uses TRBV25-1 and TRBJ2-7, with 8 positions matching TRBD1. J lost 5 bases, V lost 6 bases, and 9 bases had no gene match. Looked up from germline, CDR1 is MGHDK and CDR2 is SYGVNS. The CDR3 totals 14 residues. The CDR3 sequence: CASSRTRTGNEQYF. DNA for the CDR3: TGTGCCAGCAGCCGCACCCGGACAGGGAACGAGCAGTACTTC.

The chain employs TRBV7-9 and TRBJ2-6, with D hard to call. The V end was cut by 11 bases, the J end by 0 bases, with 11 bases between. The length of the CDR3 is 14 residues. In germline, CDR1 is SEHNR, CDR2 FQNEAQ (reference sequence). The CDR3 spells CAASGPSGANVLTF. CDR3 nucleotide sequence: TGTGCCGCCAGTGGGCCCTCTGGGGCCAACGTCCTGACTTTC.

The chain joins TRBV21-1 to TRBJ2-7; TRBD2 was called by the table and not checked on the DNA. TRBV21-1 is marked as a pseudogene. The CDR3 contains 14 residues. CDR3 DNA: TGTGCCAGCAGCAAGGGACTAGCAGGCGACGAGCAGTACTTC. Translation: CASSKGLAGDEQYF.

As DNA, the CDR3 is TGTGCCATCAGTGAGTCGAGTGGTTCGGAGGCCCAGTACTTC. It encodes CAISESSGSEAQYF. This chain uses TRBV10-3 with TRBJ2-5; perhaps TRBD2 as D (5 bases). V was clipped by 0 bases and J by 9 bases, with 14 bases between them. Per the germline V gene, CDR1 is ENHRY and CDR2 is SYGVKD. The CDR3 is made up of 14 amino acids.

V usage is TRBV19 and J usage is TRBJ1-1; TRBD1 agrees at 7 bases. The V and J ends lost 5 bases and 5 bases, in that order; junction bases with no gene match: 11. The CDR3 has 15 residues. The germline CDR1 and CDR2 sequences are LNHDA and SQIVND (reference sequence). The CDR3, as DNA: TGTGCCAGTAGTTCAGCCAAGACAGGGATGACTGAAGCTTTCTTT. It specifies CASSSAKTGMTEAFF. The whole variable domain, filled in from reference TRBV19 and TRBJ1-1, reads DGGITQSPKYLFRKEGQNVTLSCEQNLNHDAMYWYRQDPGQGLRLIYYSQIVNDFQKGDIAEGYSVSREKKESFPLTVTSAQKNPTAFYLCASSSAKTGMTEAFFGQGTRLTVV.

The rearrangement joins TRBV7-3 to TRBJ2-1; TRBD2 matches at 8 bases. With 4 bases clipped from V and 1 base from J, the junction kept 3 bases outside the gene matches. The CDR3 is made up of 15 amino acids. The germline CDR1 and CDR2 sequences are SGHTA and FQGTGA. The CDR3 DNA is TGTGCCAGCAGCTCCGGGACTAGTTCCTACAATGAGCAGTTCTTC. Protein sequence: CASSSGTSSYNEQFF.

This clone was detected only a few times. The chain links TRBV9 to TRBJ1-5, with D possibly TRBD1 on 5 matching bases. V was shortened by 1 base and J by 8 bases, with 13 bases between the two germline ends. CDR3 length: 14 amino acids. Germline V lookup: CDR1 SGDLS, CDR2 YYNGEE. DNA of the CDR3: TGTGCCAGCAGCGTATCTGGACAAACGGAGCCCCAGCATTTT. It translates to CASSVSGQTEPQHF.

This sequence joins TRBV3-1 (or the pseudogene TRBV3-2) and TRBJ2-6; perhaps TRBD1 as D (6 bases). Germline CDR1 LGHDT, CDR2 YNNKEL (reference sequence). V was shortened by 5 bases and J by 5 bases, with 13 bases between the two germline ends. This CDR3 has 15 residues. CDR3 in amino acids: CASSTSQGWANVLTF. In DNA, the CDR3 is TGTGCCAGCAGCACCTCACAGGGCTGGGCCAACGTCCTGACTTTC.

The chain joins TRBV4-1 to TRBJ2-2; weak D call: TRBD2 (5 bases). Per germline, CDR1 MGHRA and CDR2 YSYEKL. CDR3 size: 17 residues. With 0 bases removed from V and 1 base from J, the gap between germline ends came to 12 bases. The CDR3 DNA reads TGCGCCAGCAGCCAAGATCGGTGGACTCAGAACACCGGGGAGCTGTTTTTT. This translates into CASSQDRWTQNTGELFF.

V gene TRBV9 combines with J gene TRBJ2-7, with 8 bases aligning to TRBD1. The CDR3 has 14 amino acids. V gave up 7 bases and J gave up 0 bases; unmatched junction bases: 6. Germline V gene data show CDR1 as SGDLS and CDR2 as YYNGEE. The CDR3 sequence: CASQPGQGSYEQYF. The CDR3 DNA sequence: TGTGCCAGCCAACCCGGACAGGGCTCCTACGAGCAGTACTTC. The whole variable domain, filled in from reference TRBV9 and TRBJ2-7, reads DSGVTQTPKHLITATGQRVTLRCSPRSGDLSVYWYQQSLDQGLQFLIQYYNGEERAKGNILERFSAQQFPDLHSELNLSSLELGDSALYFCASQPGQGSYEQYFGPGTRLTVT.

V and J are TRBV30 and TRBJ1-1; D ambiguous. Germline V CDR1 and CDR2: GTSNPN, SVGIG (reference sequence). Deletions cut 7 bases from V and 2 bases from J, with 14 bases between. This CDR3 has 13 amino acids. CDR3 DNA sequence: TGTGCCTATCTGAGGCACCTAAACACTGAAGCTTTCTTT. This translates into CAYLRHLNTEAFF.